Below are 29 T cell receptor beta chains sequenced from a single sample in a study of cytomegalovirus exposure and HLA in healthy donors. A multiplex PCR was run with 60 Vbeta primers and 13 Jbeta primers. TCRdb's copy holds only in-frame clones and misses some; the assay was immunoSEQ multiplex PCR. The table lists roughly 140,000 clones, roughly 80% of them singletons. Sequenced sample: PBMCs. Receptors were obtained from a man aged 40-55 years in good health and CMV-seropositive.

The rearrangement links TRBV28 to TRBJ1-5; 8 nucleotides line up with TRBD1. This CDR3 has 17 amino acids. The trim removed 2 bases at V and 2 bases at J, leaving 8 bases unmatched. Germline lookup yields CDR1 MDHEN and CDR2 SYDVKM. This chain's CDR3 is CASSLVFQGAGNQPQHF. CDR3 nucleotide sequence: TGTGCCAGCAGTTTAGTCTTTCAGGGGGCTGGCAATCAGCCCCAGCATTTT.

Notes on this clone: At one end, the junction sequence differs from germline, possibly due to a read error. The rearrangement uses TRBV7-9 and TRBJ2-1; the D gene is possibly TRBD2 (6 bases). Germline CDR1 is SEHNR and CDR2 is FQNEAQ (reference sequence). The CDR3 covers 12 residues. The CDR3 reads CSSSLASGEQFF. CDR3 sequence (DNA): TGTTCCAGCAGCTTAGCCAGCGGGGAGCAGTTCTTC. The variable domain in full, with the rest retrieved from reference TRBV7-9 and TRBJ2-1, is DTGVSQNPRHKITKRGQNVTFRCDPISEHNRLYWYRQTLGQGPEFLTYFQNEAQLEKSRLLSDRFSAERPKGSFSTLEIQRTEQGDSAMYLCSSSLASGEQFFGPGTRLTVL.

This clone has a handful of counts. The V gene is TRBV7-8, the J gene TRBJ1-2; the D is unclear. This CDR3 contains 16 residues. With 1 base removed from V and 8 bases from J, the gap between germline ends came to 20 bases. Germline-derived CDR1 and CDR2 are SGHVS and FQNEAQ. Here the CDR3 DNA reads TGTGCCAGCAGCTTAGTTAAAGGACTCCAACCGGGGGGCTACACCTTC. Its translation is CASSLVKGLQPGGYTF.

For the CDR3, the DNA is TGTGCCAGTAGTATAGATGGATTAGGACAGAACGAGCAGTACTTC. This translates into CASSIDGLGQNEQYF. The gene calls are TRBV19 and TRBJ2-7; D is possibly TRBD1 (6 bases). Germline V gene lookup returns CDR1 LNHDA and CDR2 SQIVND (reference sequence). CDR3 length: 15 residues. Trimming shortened V by 0 bases and J by 5 bases, and 14 bases separated the two germline ends.

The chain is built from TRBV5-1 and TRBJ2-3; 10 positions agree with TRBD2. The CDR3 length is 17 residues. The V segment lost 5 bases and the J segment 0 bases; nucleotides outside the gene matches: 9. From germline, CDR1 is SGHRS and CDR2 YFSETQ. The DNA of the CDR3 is TGCGCCAGCAGTTCTAGCGGGAGCGTTTGGAGCACAGATACGCAGTATTTT. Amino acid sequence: CASSSSGSVWSTDTQYF.

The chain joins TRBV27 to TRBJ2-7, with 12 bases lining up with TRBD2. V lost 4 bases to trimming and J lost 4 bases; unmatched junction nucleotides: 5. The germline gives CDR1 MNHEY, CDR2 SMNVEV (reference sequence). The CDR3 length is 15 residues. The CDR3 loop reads CASSSPGLAGYEQYF. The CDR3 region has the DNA TGTGCCAGCAGTTCTCCGGGACTAGCGGGTTACGAGCAGTACTTC.

In DNA, the CDR3 is TGTGCCAGCAGTTTCTCGGTCGACAGCACCTACGAGCAGTACTTC. Translating it yields CASSFSVDSTYEQYF. The chain carries TRBV28 and TRBJ2-7; TRBD1 is a possible D gene (5 bases). CDR3 length equals 15 residues. Trimming removed 3 bases from V and 2 bases from J, with 14 bases in between. Germline V gene sequence: CDR1 MDHEN, CDR2 SYDVKM.

CDR3 in amino acids: CASSVDRVPNQPQHF. In DNA, the CDR3 is TGTGCCAGCAGTGTTGACAGGGTTCCCAATCAGCCCCAGCATTTT. The rearrangement links TRBV6-5 to TRBJ1-5; the match to TRBD1 covers 7 bases. Germline loops: CDR1 MNHEY, CDR2 SVGAGI. Losses at the gene ends were 5 bases for V and 3 bases for J; bases not matched to a gene: 7. The CDR3 is 15 amino acids.

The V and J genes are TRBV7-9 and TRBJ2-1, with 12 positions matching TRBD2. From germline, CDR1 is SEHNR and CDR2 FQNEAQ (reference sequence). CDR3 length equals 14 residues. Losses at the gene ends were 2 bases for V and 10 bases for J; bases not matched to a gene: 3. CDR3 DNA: TGTGCCAGCAGCTTAAGGACTAGCGGGATAGAGCAGTTCTTC. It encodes CASSLRTSGIEQFF.

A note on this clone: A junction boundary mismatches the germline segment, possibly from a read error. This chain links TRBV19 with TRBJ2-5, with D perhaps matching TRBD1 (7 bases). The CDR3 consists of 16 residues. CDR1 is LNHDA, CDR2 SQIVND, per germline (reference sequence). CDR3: CASSVDGGTEQETQYF. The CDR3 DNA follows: TGTGCCAGTAGTGTAGATGGGGGGACAGAACAAGAGACCCAGTACTTC.

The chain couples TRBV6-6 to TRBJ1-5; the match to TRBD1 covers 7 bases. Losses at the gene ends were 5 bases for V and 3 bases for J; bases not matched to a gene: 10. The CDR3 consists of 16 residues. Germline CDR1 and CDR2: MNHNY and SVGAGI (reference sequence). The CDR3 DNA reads TGTGCCAGCAGTCAACCCGGGACAGCCCTCAATCAGCCCCAGCATTTT. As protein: CASSQPGTALNQPQHF.

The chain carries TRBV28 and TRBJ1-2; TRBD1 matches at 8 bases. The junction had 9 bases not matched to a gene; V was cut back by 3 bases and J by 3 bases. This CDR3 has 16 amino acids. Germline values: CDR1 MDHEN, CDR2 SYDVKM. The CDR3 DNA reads TGTGCCAGCAGTTTTGTTTCTCAGGGGGCAGACTATGGCTACACCTTC. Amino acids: CASSFVSQGADYGYTF.

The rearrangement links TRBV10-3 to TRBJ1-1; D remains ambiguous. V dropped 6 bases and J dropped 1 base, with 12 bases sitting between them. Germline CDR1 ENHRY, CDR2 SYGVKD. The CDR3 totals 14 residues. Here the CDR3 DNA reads TGTGCCATCAGGCTTGCCGGTGGGAACACTGAAGCTTTCTTT. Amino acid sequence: CAIRLAGGNTEAFF.

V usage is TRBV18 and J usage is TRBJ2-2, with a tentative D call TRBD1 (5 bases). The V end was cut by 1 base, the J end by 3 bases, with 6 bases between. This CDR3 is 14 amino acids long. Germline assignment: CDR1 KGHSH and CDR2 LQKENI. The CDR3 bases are TGTGCCAGCTCACCACTGACAGACACCGGGGAGCTGTTTTTT. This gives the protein CASSPLTDTGELFF.

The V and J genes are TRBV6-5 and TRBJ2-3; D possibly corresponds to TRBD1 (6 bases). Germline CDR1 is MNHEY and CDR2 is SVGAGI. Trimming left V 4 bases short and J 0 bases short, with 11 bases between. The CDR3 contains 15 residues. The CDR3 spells CASSSPGESTDTQYF. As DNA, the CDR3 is TGTGCCAGCAGTTCCCCAGGGGAGAGCACAGATACGCAGTATTTT.

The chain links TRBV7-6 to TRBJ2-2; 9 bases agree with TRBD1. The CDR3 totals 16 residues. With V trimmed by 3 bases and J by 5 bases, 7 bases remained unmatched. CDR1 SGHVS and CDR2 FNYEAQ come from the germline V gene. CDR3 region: CASSFGGTGNTGELFF. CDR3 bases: TGTGCCAGCAGCTTCGGCGGGACAGGGAATACCGGGGAGCTGTTTTTT.

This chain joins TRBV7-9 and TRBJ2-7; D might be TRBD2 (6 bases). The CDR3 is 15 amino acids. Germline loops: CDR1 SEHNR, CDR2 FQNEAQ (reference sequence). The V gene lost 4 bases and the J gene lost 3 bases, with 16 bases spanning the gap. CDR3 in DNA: TGTGCCAGCAGCTCTAATCAGGGTAGCGGCTACGAGCAGTACTTC. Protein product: CASSSNQGSGYEQYF. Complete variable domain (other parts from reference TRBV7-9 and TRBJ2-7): DTGVSQNPRHKITKRGQNVTFRCDPISEHNRLYWYRQTLGQGPEFLTYFQNEAQLEKSRLLSDRFSAERPKGSFSTLEIQRTEQGDSAMYLCASSSNQGSGYEQYFGPGTRLTVT.

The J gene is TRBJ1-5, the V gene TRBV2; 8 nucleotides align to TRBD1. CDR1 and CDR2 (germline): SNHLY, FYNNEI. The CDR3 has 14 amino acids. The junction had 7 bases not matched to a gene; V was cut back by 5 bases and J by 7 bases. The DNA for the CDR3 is TGTGCCAGCAGTTCACAGGGGGGATGGCAGCCCCAGCATTTT. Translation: CASSSQGGWQPQHF. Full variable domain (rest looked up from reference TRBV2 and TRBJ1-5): EPEVTQTPSHQVTQMGQEVILRCVPISNHLYFYWYRQILGQKVEFLVSFYNNEISEKSEIFDDQFSVERPDGSNFTLKIRSTKLEDSAMYFCASSSQGGWQPQHFGDGTRLSIL.

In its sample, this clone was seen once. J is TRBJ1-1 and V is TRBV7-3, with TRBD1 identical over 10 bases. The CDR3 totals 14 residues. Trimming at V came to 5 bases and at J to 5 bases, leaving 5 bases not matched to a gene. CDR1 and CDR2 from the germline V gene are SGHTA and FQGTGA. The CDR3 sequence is CASSLTGGATEAFF. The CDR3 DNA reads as TGTGCCAGCAGCCTGACAGGGGGCGCGACTGAAGCTTTCTTT.

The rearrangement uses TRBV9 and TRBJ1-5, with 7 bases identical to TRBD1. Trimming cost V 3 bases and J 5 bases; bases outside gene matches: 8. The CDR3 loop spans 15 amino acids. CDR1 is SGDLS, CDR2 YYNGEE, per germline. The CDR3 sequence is CASSASGTADQPQHF. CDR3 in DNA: TGTGCCAGCAGCGCCTCCGGGACAGCCGATCAGCCCCAGCATTTT.

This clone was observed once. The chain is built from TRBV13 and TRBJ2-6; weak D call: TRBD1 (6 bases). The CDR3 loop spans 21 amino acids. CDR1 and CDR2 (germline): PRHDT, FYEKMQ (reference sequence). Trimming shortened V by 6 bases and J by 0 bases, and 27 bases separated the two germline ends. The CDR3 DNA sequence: TGTGCCAGCAGAGACCGACGGGCACAGGACAGAGCGAACTCTGGGGCCAACGTCCTGACTTTC. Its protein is CASRDRRAQDRANSGANVLTF.

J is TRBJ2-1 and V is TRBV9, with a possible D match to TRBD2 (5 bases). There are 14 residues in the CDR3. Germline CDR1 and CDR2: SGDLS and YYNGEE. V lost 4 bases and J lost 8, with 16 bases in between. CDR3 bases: TGTGCCAGCAGCCGGGGTTTTAGAGGCGATGAGCAGTTCTTC. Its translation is CASSRGFRGDEQFF.

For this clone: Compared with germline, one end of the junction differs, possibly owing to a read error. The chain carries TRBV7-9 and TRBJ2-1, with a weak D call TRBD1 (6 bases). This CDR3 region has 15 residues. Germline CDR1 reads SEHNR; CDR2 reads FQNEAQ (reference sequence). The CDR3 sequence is CSSTPRGSSYNEQFF. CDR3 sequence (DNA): TGTTCCAGCACCCCTAGGGGGAGCTCCTACAATGAGCAGTTCTTC.

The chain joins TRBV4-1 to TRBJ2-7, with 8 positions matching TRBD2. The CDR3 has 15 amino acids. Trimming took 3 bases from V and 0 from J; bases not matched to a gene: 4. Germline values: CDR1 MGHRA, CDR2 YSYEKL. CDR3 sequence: CASSQVGLASYEQYF. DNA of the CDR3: TGCGCCAGCAGCCAGGTCGGACTAGCCTCCTACGAGCAGTACTTC.

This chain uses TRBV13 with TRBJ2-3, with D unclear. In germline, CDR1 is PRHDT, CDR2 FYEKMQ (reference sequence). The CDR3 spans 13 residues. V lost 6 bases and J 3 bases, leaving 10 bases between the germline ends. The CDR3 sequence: CASSSFLTDTQYF. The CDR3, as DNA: TGTGCCAGCAGTTCATTTCTAACAGATACGCAGTATTTT. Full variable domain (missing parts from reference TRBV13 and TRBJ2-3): AAGVIQSPRHLIKEKRETATLKCYPIPRHDTVYWYQQGPGQDPQFLISFYEKMQSDKGSIPDRFSAQQFSDYHSELNMSSLELGDSALYFCASSSFLTDTQYFGPGTRLTVL.

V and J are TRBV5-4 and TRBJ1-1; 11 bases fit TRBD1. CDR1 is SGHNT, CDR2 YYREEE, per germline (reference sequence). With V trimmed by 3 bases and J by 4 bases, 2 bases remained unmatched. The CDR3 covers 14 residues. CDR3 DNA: TGTGCCAGCAGCTCCGGGACAGGGGGCACTGAAGCTTTCTTT. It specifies CASSSGTGGTEAFF.

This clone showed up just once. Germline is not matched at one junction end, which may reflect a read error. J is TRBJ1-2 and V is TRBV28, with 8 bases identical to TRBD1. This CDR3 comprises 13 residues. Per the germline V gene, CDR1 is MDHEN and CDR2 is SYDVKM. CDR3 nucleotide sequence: TGTGCCACAACGATTAGGACAGGGCGCGGCTACATCTTC. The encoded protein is CATTIRTGRGYIF.

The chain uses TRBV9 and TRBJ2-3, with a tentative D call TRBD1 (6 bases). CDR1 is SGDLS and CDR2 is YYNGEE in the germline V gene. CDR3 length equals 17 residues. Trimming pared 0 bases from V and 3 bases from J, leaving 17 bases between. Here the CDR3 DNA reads TGTGCCAGCAGCGTAGCCCCCACAGGGAAGGGTACAGATACGCAGTATTTT. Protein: CASSVAPTGKGTDTQYF. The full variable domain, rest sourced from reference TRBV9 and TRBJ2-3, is DSGVTQTPKHLITATGQRVTLRCSPRSGDLSVYWYQQSLDQGLQFLIQYYNGEERAKGNILERFSAQQFPDLHSELNLSSLELGDSALYFCASSVAPTGKGTDTQYFGPGTRLTVL.

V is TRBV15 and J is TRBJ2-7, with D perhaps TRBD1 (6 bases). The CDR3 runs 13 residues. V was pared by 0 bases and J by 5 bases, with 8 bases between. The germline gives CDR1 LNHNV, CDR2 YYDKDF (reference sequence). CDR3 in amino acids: CATSRDEGDEQYF. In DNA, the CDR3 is TGTGCCACCAGCAGAGACGAGGGGGACGAGCAGTACTTC.